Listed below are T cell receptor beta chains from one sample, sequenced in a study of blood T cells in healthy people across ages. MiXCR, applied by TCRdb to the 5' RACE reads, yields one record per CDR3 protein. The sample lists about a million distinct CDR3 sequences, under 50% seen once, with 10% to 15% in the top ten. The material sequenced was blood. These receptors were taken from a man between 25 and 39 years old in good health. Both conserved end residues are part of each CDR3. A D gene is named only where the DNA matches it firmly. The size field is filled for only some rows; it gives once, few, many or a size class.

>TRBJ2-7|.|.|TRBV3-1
TGTGCCAGCAGCCAAGGGGTTCCGCGGATCTCATTAGAGCAGTACTTC
CASSQGVPRISLEQYF
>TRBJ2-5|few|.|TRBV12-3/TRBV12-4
TGTGCCAGCAGCCCTTCGCAGGTGCAGGGAAAAGGAACCCAGTACTTC
CASSPSQVQGKGTQYF
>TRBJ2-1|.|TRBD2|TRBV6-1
TGTGCCAGCACCCTCAGCCTTGCGGGGGGGGCCGGTGAGCAGTTCTTC
CASTLSLAGGAGEQFF
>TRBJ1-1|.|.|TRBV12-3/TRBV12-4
TGTGCCAGCAGTCGCGCCTCCCTGACGGGGACTGAAGCTTTCTTT
CASSRASLTGTEAFF
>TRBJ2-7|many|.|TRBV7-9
TGTGCCAGCAGCTTATTTCCCTACGAGCAGTACTTC
CASSLFPYEQYF
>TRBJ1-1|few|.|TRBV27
TGTGCCAGCAGTTTTTCCGGGCAGTACACTGAAGCTTTCTTT
CASSFSGQYTEAFF
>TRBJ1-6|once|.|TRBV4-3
TGCGCCAGCAGCCAAACCGGGACGGCGGATTATAATTCACCCCTCCACTTT
CASSQTGTADYNSPLHF
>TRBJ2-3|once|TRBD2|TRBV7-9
TGTGCCAGCAGCTTCCGCGCGGGGGAGCTCACAGATACGCAGTATTTT
CASSFRAGELTDTQYF
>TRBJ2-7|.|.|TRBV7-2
TGTGCCAGCAGCTTAGTGGCGGAGCAAGGGCTCGAGCAGTACTTC
CASSLVAEQGLEQYF
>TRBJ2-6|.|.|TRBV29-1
TGCAGCGTTGGGGGTATAGGAACCAACGTCCTGACTTTC
CSVGGIGTNVLTF
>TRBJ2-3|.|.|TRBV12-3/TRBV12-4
TGTGGCAGCAGTTTAGTAGGGGATACGCAGTATTTT
CGSSLVGDTQYF
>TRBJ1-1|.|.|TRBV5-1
TGCGCCAGCAGTCTGGGACATCCTCTTGAAGCTTTCTTT
CASSLGHPLEAFF
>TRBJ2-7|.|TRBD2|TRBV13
TGTGCCAGCAGCCCCGGACTAGCGGGAGAAGAGCAGTACTTC
CASSPGLAGEEQYF
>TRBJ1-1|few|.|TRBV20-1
TGCAGTGCTAGATCGGGACTTCTGAACACTGAAGCTTTCTTT
CSARSGLLNTEAFF
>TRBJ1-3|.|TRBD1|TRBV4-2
TGTGCCAGCAGCCAACCGGGGACAGAAAGTACCATATATTTT
CASSQPGTESTIYF
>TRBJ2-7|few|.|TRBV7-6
TGTGCCAGCAGCTTAGCGATTGAGTCCTACGAGCAGTACTTC
CASSLAIESYEQYF
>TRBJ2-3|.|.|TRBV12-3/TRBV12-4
TGTGCCAGCAGTTTAGGTCGGATCTCTCGCGGAGATACGCAGTATTTT
CASSLGRISRGDTQYF
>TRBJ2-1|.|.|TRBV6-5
TGTGCCAGCAGAATGTGCAATGAGCAGTTCTTC
CASRMCNEQFF
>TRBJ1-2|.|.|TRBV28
TGTGCCAGCAGCCCCCCTGACTATGGCTACACCTTC
CASSPPDYGYTF
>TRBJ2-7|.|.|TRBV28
TGTGCCAGCAGACCCAACCCTACAGGGCCCTTCACCTACGAGCAGTACTTC
CASRPNPTGPFTYEQYF
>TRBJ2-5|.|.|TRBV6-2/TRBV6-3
TGTGCCAGCAGTATGACAGACTACCAAGAGACCCAGTACTTC
CASSMTDYQETQYF
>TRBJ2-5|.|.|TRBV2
TGTGCCGGGGCCTGGGAGACCCAGTACTTC
CAGAWETQYF
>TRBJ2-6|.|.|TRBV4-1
TGCGCCAGCAGCCAAGTGGGGGGAAGCTCTGGGGCCAACGTCCTGACTTTC
CASSQVGGSSGANVLTF
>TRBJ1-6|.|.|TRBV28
TGTGCCAGCAGTCAGTTGCTTTATAATTCACCCCTCCACTTT
CASSQLLYNSPLHF
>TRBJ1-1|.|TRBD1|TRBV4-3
TGCGCCAGCAGCCAGGACAGGGGTAACGCCATGAACACTGAAGCTTTCTTT
CASSQDRGNAMNTEAFF
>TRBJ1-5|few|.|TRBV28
TGTGCCAGCAGTTCGCCGGGAGAGACCCTCAATCAGCCCCAGCATTTT
CASSSPGETLNQPQHF
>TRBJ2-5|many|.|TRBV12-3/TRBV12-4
TGTGCCAGCAGTACTCGAGAGACCCAGTACTTC
CASSTRETQYF
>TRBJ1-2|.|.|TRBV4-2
TGTGCCAGCAGCCTACTAAGGACGGGTTCTAACTATGGCTACACCTTC
CASSLLRTGSNYGYTF
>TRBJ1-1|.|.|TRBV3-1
TGTGCCAGCAGCCCTCTCGGGCTCACTGAAGCTTTCTTT
CASSPLGLTEAFF
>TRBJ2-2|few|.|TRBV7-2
TGTGCCAGCAGTCCTACAGGGTTCGGCGGGGAGCTGTTTTTT
CASSPTGFGGELFF
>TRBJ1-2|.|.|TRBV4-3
TGCGCCAGCAGCAAGGACTTACCGTATGGCTACACCTTC
CASSKDLPYGYTF
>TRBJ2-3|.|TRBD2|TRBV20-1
TGCAGTGCTAGAGGGACTAGCGGCAACACAGATACGCAGTATTTT
CSARGTSGNTDTQYF
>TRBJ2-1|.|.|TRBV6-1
TGTGCCAGCGGACTATCACCGGAGCAGTTCTTC
CASGLSPEQFF
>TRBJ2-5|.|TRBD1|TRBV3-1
TGTGCCAGCAGCCAAGAACGGTTCAGGGGGCCTAGAGAGACCCAGTACTTC
CASSQERFRGPRETQYF
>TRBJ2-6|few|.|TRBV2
TGTGCCAGCACTCGGGTTTCTGGGGCCAACGTCCTGACTTTC
CASTRVSGANVLTF
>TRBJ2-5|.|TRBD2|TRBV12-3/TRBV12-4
TGTGCCAGCAGTTTAGCGGACGGATTCGGACTAGTAGAGACCCAGTACTTC
CASSLADGFGLVETQYF
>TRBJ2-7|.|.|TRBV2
TGTGCCAGCAGTGTTGCGGTAACCTACGAGCAGTACTTC
CASSVAVTYEQYF
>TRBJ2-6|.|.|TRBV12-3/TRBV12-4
TGTGCCAGCAGACTGAACTCTGGGGCCAACGTCCTGACTTTC
CASRLNSGANVLTF
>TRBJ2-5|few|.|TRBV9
TGTGCCAGCAGCGTAGGCGCCAGGGACCACCGAGAGACCCAGTACTTC
CASSVGARDHRETQYF
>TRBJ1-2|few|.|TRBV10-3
TGTGCCATCAGAGCGGGGGAACATGGCTACACCTTC
CAIRAGEHGYTF
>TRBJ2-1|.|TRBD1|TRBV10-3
TGTGCCATCAGTGCGGGGACAGGGTCGCTCGTTGAGCAGTTCTTC
CAISAGTGSLVEQFF
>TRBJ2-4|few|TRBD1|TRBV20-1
TGCAGTGCTAGAGTCCTCGGGACAGTTGGTGTTAGGGACATTCAGTACTTC
CSARVLGTVGVRDIQYF
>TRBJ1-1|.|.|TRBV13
TGTGCCAGCAGCTCAAGAGGACCGGGGTTTCATTGCACTGAAGCTTTCTTT
CASSSRGPGFHCTEAFF
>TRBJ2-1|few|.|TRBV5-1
TGCGCCAGCAGCTTGGACATAAGCTCCTACAATGAGCAGTTCTTC
CASSLDISSYNEQFF
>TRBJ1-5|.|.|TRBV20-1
TGCAGTGCTAGGGAAGAGTGGGGCGGGCCCCAGCATTTT
CSAREEWGGPQHF
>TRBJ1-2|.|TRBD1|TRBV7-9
TGTGCCAGCAGCTTCGAACAGGGGGCGCTTGATGGCTACACCTTC
CASSFEQGALDGYTF
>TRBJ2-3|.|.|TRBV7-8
TGTGCCAGCAGCTTAGGAGGGCCTAACACAGATACGCAGTATTTT
CASSLGGPNTDTQYF
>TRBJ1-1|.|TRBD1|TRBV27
TGTGCCAGCGGAAGACAGGGGGACACTGAAGCTTTCTTT
CASGRQGDTEAFF
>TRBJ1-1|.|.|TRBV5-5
TGTGCCAGCAGCTTGGGGGGGCTGGGGAACACTGAAGCTTTCTTT
CASSLGGLGNTEAFF
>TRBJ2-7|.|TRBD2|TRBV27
TGTGCCAGCAGTCTAACCGGGACTACCCCCTACGAGCAGTACTTC
CASSLTGTTPYEQYF
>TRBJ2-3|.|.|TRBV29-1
TGCAGCGTTGTGGTGGGGGCAAGGGATACGCAGTATTTT
CSVVVGARDTQYF
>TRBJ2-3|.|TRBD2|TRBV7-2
TGTGCCAGCAGCTCTCAGCGGGGGGGCACAGATACGCAGTATTTT
CASSSQRGGTDTQYF